A single T cell receptor (beta chain) is shown here with its context. Antigen: not known. V lost 6 bases and J lost 6; bases outside the gene matches: 5. Germline-derived CDR1 and CDR2 are LNHDA and SQIVND (reference sequence). This CDR3 comprises 14 residues. This sample stems from a study of radiation and T cells in renal cell carcinoma. Findings and limits, study-wide: In blood, top tumor clones expanded by 2 weeks, shrinking by 4. Baseline intratumoral clonotype presence is unknown without pretreatment biopsies.

The data were produced by immunoSEQ multiplex PCR, yet TCRdb's version contains in-frame clones alone and is incomplete. This table has around 180,000 clones, approximately 90% appearing once. The time point: blood 4 weeks post-SBRT, at nephrectomy. The sample's treatment: 15 Gy SBRT to primary tumor, nephrectomy 4 weeks later. Nephrectomy followed 15 Gy stereotactic body radiation by 4 weeks. This renal cell carcinoma was of the clear cell type. The sample in question was blood, obtained from a patient whose treatment included radiotherapy and nephrectomy. This receptor was obtained from a woman aged 45-60 years with renal cell carcinoma. The V call is TRBV19, the J call TRBJ2-2; 9 bases match TRBD2. The CDR3: CASRGLAGAGELFF. CDR3 bases: TGTGCCAGTAGGGGACTAGCTGGGGCCGGGGAGCTGTTTTTT.